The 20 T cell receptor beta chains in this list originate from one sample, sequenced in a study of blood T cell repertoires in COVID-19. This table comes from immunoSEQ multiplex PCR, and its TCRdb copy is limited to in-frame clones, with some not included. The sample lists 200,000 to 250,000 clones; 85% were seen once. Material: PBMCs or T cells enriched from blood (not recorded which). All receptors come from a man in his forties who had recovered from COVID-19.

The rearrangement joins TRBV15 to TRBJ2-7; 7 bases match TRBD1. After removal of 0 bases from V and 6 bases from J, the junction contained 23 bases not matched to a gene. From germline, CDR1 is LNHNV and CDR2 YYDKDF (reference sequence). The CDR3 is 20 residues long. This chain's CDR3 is CATSRDLGARGYNRAFEQYF. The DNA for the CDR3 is TGTGCCACCAGCAGAGATTTAGGGGCCAGGGGGTACAACCGGGCCTTCGAGCAGTACTTC.

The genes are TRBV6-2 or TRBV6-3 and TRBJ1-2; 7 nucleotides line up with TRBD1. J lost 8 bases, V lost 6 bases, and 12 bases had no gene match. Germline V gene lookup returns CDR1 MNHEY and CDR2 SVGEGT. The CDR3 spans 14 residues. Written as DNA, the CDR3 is TGTGCCAGCAGCTCTACAAACAGGGGACGAGGCTACACCTTC. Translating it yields CASSSTNRGRGYTF.

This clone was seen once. CDR3: CASSHGPDTQYF. The CDR3 nucleotides are TGTGCCAGCAGCCATGGGCCAGATACGCAGTATTTT. The V call is TRBV7-3, the J call TRBJ2-3; unclear D gene. This CDR3 has 12 amino acids. Trimming shortened V by 5 bases and J by 4 bases, and 7 bases separated the two germline ends. Germline CDR1 reads SGHTA; CDR2 reads FQGTGA.

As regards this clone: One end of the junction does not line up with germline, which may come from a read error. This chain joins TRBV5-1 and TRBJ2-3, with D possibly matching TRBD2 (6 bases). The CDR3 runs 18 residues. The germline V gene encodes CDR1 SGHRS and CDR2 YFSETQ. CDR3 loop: CAGSAGLLAGFATDTQYF. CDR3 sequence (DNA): TGCGCCGGCAGCGCCGGGTTGCTGGCGGGATTCGCCACAGATACGCAGTATTTT.

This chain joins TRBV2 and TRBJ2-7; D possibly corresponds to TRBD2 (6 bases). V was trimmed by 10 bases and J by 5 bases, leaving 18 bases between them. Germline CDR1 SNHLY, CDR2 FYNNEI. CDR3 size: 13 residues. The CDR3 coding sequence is TGTGCCACCCACATGGCGGAGGGAAACGAGCAGTACTTC. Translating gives CATHMAEGNEQYF.

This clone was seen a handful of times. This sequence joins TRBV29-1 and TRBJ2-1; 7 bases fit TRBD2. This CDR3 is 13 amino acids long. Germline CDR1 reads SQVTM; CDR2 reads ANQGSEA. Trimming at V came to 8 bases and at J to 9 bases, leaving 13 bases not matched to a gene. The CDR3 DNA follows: TGCAGCCTGAATGGGGGGGTAGAGGGTGAGCAGTTCTTC. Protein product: CSLNGGVEGEQFF.

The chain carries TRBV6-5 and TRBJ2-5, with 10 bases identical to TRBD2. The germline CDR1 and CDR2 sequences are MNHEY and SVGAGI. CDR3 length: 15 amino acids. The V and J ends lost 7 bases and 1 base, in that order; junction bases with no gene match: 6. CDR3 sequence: CASKKIAGGQETQYF. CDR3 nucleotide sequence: TGTGCCAGCAAGAAAATAGCGGGGGGCCAAGAGACCCAGTACTTC.

The CDR3 DNA reads as TGTGCCAGCAGCGCGACAGGGGGAGCTATGGGTCCCTACGAGCAGTACTTC. Its translation is CASSATGGAMGPYEQYF. This chain joins TRBV9 and TRBJ2-7, with 9 positions matching TRBD1. Trimming at V came to 3 bases and at J to 2 bases, leaving 12 bases not matched to a gene. From germline, CDR1 is SGDLS and CDR2 YYNGEE. The CDR3 has 17 amino acids.

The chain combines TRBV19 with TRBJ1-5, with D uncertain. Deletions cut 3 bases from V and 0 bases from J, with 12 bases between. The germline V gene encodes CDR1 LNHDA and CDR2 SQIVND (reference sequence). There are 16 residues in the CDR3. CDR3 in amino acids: CASSIQAAGSNQPQHF. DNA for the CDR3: TGTGCCAGTAGTATTCAAGCGGCGGGTAGCAATCAGCCCCAGCATTTT.

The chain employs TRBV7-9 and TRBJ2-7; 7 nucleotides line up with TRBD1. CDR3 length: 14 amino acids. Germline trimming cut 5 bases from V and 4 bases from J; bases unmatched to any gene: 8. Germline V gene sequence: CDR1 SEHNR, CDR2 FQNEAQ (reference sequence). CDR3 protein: CASSRDGTEYEQYF. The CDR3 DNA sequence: TGTGCCAGCAGCCGTGACGGGACAGAGTACGAGCAGTACTTC.

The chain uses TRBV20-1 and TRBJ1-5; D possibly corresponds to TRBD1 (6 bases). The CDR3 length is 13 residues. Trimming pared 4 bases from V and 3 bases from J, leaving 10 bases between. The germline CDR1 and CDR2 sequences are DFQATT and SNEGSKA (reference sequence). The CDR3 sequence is CSATDRFNQPQHF. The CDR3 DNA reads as TGCAGTGCTACTGACAGGTTCAATCAGCCCCAGCATTTT.

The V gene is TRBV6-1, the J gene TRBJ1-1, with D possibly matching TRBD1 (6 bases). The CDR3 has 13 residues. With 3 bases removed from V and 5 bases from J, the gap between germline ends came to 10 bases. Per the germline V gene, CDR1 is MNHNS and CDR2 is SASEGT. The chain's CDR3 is CASSDSGVTEAFF. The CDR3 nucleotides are TGTGCCAGCAGTGATTCAGGGGTGACTGAAGCTTTCTTT.

CDR3 region: CASSLTGQVGTDTQYF. The CDR3 region has the DNA TGTGCCAGCAGTCTAACAGGACAGGTGGGCACAGATACGCAGTATTTT. The chain links TRBV2 to TRBJ2-3; the match to TRBD1 covers 7 bases. This CDR3 has 16 residues. Per germline, CDR1 SNHLY and CDR2 FYNNEI. J was trimmed by 1 base and V by 5 bases; bases with no gene match: 9.

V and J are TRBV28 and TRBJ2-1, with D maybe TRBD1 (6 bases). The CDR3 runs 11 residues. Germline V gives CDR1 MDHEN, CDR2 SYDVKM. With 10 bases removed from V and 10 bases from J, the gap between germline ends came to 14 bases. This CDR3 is CATSRGYEQFF. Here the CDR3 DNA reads TGTGCCACCTCCAGGGGATACGAGCAGTTCTTC.

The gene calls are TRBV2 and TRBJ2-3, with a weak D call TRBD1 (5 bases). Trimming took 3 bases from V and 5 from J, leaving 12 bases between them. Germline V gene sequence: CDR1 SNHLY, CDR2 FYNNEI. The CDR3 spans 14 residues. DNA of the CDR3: TGTGCCAGCAGTGAGGTCAGGGTAGAAGATACGCAGTATTTT. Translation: CASSEVRVEDTQYF.

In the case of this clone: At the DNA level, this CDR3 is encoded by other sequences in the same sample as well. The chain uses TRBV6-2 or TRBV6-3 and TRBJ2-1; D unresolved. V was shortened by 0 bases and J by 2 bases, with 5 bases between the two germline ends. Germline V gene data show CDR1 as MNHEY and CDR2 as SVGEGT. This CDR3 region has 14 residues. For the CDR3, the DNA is TGTGCCAGCAGTTACTCGAGCCCCTACAATGAGCAGTTCTTC. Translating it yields CASSYSSPYNEQFF.

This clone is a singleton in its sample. CDR3 DNA sequence: TGTGCCAGCTCAATAGCTCCACCCGGGACAGGGTATTACGAGCAGTACTTC. The encoded protein is CASSIAPPGTGYYEQYF. The J gene is TRBJ2-7, the V gene TRBV18; 9 bases match TRBD1. Per germline, CDR1 KGHSH and CDR2 LQKENI. The CDR3 covers 17 residues. The V segment lost 5 bases and the J segment 4 bases; nucleotides outside the gene matches: 15. The full variable domain, rest sourced from reference TRBV18 and TRBJ2-7, is NAGVMQNPRHLVRRRGQEARLRCSPMKGHSHVYWYRQLPEEGLKFMVYLQKENIIDESGMPKERFSAEFPKEGPSILRIQQVVRGDSAAYFCASSIAPPGTGYYEQYFGPGTRLTVT.

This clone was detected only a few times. CDR3 loop: CASSLSWGGNYGYTF. The CDR3 DNA reads TGCGCCAGCAGCTTGAGTTGGGGGGGCAACTATGGCTACACCTTC. J is TRBJ1-2 and V is TRBV5-1, with a tentative D call TRBD1 (6 bases). The CDR3 contains 15 residues. V lost 1 base and J lost 2, with 12 bases in between. From germline, CDR1 is SGHRS and CDR2 YFSETQ.

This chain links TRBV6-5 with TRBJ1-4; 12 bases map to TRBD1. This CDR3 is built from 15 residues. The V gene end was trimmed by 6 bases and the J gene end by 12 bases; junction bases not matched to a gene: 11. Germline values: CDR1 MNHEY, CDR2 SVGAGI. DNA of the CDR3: TGTGCCAGCAGCGCCCGGGACAGGGGGCATCCCCAACTGTTTTTT. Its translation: CASSARDRGHPQLFF.

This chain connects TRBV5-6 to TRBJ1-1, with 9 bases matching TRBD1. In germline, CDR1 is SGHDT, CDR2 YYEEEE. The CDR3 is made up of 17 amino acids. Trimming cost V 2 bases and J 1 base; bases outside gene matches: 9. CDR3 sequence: CASSFFRTGDKNTEAFF. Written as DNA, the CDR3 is TGTGCCAGCAGCTTCTTCCGGACAGGGGATAAGAACACTGAAGCTTTCTTT.